Shown below are 12 T cell receptor beta chains from a single sample sequenced in a study of cytomegalovirus exposure and HLA in healthy donors. This PCR relied on a set of 60 Vbeta primers and 13 Jbeta primers. Only in-frame clones appear in the TCRdb table, and some are missing; sequencing was by immunoSEQ multiplex PCR. The table shows about 140,000 clones, with 79% occurring only once. The sequenced sample consisted of PBMCs. These receptors were obtained from a man aged 18-30 years in good health and CMV-seronegative.

J is TRBJ1-4 and V is TRBV25-1; TRBD1 might be the D (5 bases). V was cut by 4 bases and J by 7 bases, with 7 bases left in between. CDR1 and CDR2 from the germline V gene are MGHDK and SYGVNS. This CDR3 has 12 residues. The CDR3 sequence is CASSARGEKLFF. CDR3 nucleotide sequence: TGTGCCAGCAGTGCAAGGGGTGAAAAACTGTTTTTT.

CDR3 loop: CASSEQVLAKNIQYF. The CDR3 DNA reads as TGTGCCAGCAGTGAACAGGTGCTAGCCAAAAACATTCAGTACTTC. This chain links TRBV6-1 with TRBJ2-4; D ambiguous. The CDR3 covers 15 residues. Trimming cost V 2 bases and J 0 bases, with 8 bases left between them. From germline, CDR1 is MNHNS and CDR2 SASEGT.

This sequence joins TRBV6-1 and TRBJ2-7; 9 nucleotides agree with TRBD1. The germline V gene encodes CDR1 MNHNS and CDR2 SASEGT. The V gene end was trimmed by 3 bases and the J gene end by 2 bases; junction bases not matched to a gene: 5. The CDR3 loop spans 15 amino acids. CDR3 DNA sequence: TGTGCCAGCAGTGAGCCCGGGACAGGGACCTACGAGCAGTACTTC. Protein: CASSEPGTGTYEQYF.

The CDR3 spells CASSSSIAGNSPLHF. The CDR3 bases are TGTGCCAGCAGCTCTTCAATCGCGGGAAATTCACCCCTCCACTTT. The J gene is TRBJ1-6, the V gene TRBV11-2; D uncertain. Germline loops: CDR1 SGHAT, CDR2 FQNNGV. With 4 bases removed from V and 7 bases from J, the gap between germline ends came to 14 bases. The CDR3 consists of 15 residues.

This chain joins TRBV2 and TRBJ1-2; 7 nucleotides line up with TRBD1. The length of the CDR3 is 16 residues. Germline CDR1 and CDR2: SNHLY and FYNNEI. Losses at the gene ends were 3 bases for V and 4 bases for J; bases not matched to a gene: 11. The CDR3 region is CASSEDPGTVRYGYTF. The CDR3 DNA follows: TGTGCCAGCAGTGAGGACCCCGGGACAGTTCGCTATGGCTACACCTTC.

The V gene is TRBV11-2, the J gene TRBJ1-1; D not certain. Looked up from germline, CDR1 is SGHAT and CDR2 is FQNNGV. The V and J ends lost 2 bases and 3 bases respectively, with 13 bases between them. The CDR3 is 15 amino acids. The CDR3 loop reads CASSLYPGADTEAFF. The CDR3 DNA reads TGTGCCAGCAGCTTATACCCCGGAGCGGACACTGAAGCTTTCTTT.

This clone was counted a single time. V is TRBV4-2 and J is TRBJ1-3; D call uncertain. V dropped 4 bases and J dropped 4 bases, with 14 bases sitting between them. The CDR3 runs to 15 residues. In germline, CDR1 is LGHNA, CDR2 YNFKEQ. The DNA for the CDR3 is TGTGCCAGCAGCCCTTCCCCTGCGTCGGGAAACACCATATATTTT. Translating gives CASSPSPASGNTIYF.

The chain links TRBV11-2 to TRBJ2-5, with D maybe TRBD2 (6 bases). This CDR3 has 17 amino acids. The ends were cut back, 5 bases at V and 5 bases at J, with 24 bases in the middle. The germline CDR1 and CDR2 sequences are SGHAT and FQNNGV. The CDR3 sequence is CASSRWNPGAEGETQYF. CDR3 bases: TGTGCCAGCAGCCGCTGGAACCCGGGAGCAGAAGGGGAGACCCAGTACTTC.

The chain uses TRBV29-1 and TRBJ1-2; D is unresolved. Germline loops: CDR1 SQVTM, CDR2 ANQGSEA. V lost 6 bases to trimming and J lost 4 bases, with 9 bases between them. The CDR3 is 11 amino acids. The DNA for the CDR3 is TGCAGCGTGGTCCGCGGCTATGGCTACACCTTC. It codes for CSVVRGYGYTF.

This sequence joins TRBV19 and TRBJ2-7; 9 bases are a match to TRBD1. V trimming: 2 bases; J trimming: 2 bases; junction bases outside the gene matches: 1. CDR3 length: 14 amino acids. Germline V gene sequence: CDR1 LNHDA, CDR2 SQIVND (reference sequence). The CDR3 region is CASSITGGPYEQYF. CDR3 nucleotide sequence: TGTGCCAGTAGTATAACAGGGGGCCCCTACGAGCAGTACTTC. Together with reference TRBV19 and TRBJ2-7, the CDR3 gives the full variable domain: DGGITQSPKYLFRKEGQNVTLSCEQNLNHDAMYWYRQDPGQGLRLIYYSQIVNDFQKGDIAEGYSVSREKKESFPLTVTSAQKNPTAFYLCASSITGGPYEQYFGPGTRLTVT.

V and J are TRBV4-2 and TRBJ2-7; 8 bases fit TRBD1. Germline CDR1 and CDR2: LGHNA and YNFKEQ. There are 16 residues in the CDR3. Trimming cost V 0 bases and J 0 bases; bases outside gene matches: 4. The CDR3 bases are TGTGCCAGCAGCCAAGACTCAGGGGGCTACTCCTACGAGCAGTACTTC. This translates into CASSQDSGGYSYEQYF.

The rearrangement links TRBV5-1 to TRBJ1-2, with 8 bases aligning to TRBD1. Germline CDR1 is SGHRS and CDR2 is YFSETQ. V was pared by 2 bases and J by 2 bases, with 11 bases of the junction left unmatched. The CDR3 is made up of 17 amino acids. CDR3 bases: TGCGCCAGCAGCTTTGGTTATGGCGGACAGGGCAACTATGGCTACACCTTC. Translation: CASSFGYGGQGNYGYTF.